Listed below are T cell receptor beta chains from one sample, sequenced in a study of shared clonotypes between healthy human individuals. Here immunoSEQ multiplex PCR was the method, and the copy in TCRdb shows in-frame clones only, minus some. The sample has some 92,000 clones, over 40% seen once. Sequenced sample: PBMCs. The receptors stem from a woman between 35 and 50 years old in good health. Some clones in this sample may be carry-over from other donors' samples. Both conserved end residues are part of each CDR3. Each record gives: J gene, clone size, V gene, D gene, CDR3 protein, CDR3 DNA. The D gene is left open where the match is weak. Not every row has a clone size; where given, it reads once, few, many or a size class.

>TRBJ2-7|-|TRBV30|-
CAWSALRGSYEQYF
TGTGCCTGGAGTGCCCTTAGAGGGTCCTACGAGCAGTACTTC
>TRBJ1-1|medium-sized|TRBV30|-
CAWSPAGAEAFF
TGTGCCTGGAGTCCGGCCGGCGCTGAAGCTTTCTTT
>TRBJ2-7|few|TRBV27|-
CASSLRGQRGSEQYF
TGTGCCAGCAGTTTAAGAGGACAGCGAGGGTCCGAGCAGTACTTC
>TRBJ2-1|-|TRBV5-1|-
CASSLTGTYNEQFF
TGCGCCAGCAGCTTGACCGGAACCTACAATGAGCAGTTCTTC
>TRBJ2-2|many|TRBV28|-
CATILSLSNTGELFF
TGTGCCACCATCCTAAGTCTCTCGAACACCGGGGAGCTGTTTTTT
>TRBJ1-1|many|TRBV29-1|-
CSVEEMNTEAFF
TGCAGCGTTGAAGAGATGAACACTGAAGCTTTCTTT
>TRBJ2-1|-|TRBV30|TRBD2
CAWSVLGASGEDEQFF
TGTGCCTGGAGTGTACTAGGGGCTAGCGGTGAGGATGAGCAGTTCTTC
>TRBJ2-1|-|TRBV14|TRBD2
CASSQDRGSEQFF
TGTGCCAGCAGCCAAGATCGCGGGAGTGAGCAGTTCTTC
>TRBJ2-5|many|TRBV29-1|TRBD2
CSAGTSGRSQYF
TGCAGCGCCGGGACTAGCGGGAGGAGCCAGTACTTC
>TRBJ2-5|-|TRBV28|-
CASNQGRQETQYF
TGTGCCAGCAACCAGGGGCGCCAAGAGACCCAGTACTTC
>TRBJ1-2|-|TRBV18|TRBD1
CASSPAQGPDGYTF
TGTGCCAGCTCGCCTGCACAGGGGCCGGATGGCTACACCTTC
>TRBJ2-2|few|TRBV19|TRBD2
CASSVQLAGKTGELFF
TGTGCCAGTAGTGTACAACTAGCGGGGAAAACCGGGGAGCTGTTTTTT
>TRBJ2-7|-|TRBV7-8|TRBD2
CASSFGNSGSSYEQYF
TGTGCCAGCAGCTTCGGTAATAGCGGGAGCTCCTACGAGCAGTACTTC
>TRBJ2-7|few|TRBV6-1|-
CASSPEQYF
TGTGCCAGCAGCCCTGAGCAGTACTTC
>TRBJ1-6|once|TRBV27|-
CASSLGRRPNSPLHF
TGTGCCAGCAGTTTAGGTCGTCGGCCGAATTCACCCCTCCACTTT
>TRBJ2-1|-|TRBV27|-
CASSLFDRSYNEQFF
TGTGCCAGCAGTTTATTTGACAGGTCCTACAATGAGCAGTTCTTC
>TRBJ1-2|-|TRBV9|-
CASSAGAGSVRYTF
TGTGCCAGCAGCGCTGGGGCAGGATCGGTTCGCTACACCTTC
>TRBJ2-5|-|TRBV5-1|-
CASSRAGEETQYF
TGCGCCAGCAGCCGGGCAGGGGAAGAGACCCAGTACTTC
>TRBJ2-7|-|TRBV4-2|-
CASSQGGTKNNEQYF
TGTGCCAGCAGCCAAGGAGGGACAAAGAACAACGAGCAGTACTTC
>TRBJ1-4|-|TRBV29-1|TRBD1
CSVGNLTDRGVIEKLFF
TGCAGCGTTGGTAATCTTACTGACAGGGGAGTGATCGAAAAACTGTTTTTT
>TRBJ2-7|medium-sized|TRBV28|-
CASSPLSGAYEQYF
TGTGCCAGCAGTCCCTTGTCCGGGGCCTACGAGCAGTACTTC
>TRBJ1-1|many|TRBV18|TRBD1
CASSITGTGFEAFF
TGTGCCAGCTCAATAACCGGGACAGGTTTTGAAGCTTTCTTT
>TRBJ2-7|once|TRBV18|-
CASSPGQGSEQYF
TGTGCCAGCTCACCAGGTCAGGGAAGCGAGCAGTACTTC